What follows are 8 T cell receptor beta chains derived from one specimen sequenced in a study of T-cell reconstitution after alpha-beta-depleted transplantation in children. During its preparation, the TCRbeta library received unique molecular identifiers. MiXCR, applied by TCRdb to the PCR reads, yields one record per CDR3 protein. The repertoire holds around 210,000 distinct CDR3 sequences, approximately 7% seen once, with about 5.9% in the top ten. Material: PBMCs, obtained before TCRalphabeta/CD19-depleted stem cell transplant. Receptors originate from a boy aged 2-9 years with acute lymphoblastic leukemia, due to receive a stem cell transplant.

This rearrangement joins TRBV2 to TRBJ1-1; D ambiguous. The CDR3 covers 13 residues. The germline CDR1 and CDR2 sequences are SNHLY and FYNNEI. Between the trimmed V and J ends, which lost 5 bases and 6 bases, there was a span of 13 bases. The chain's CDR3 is CASSRTTYAEAFF. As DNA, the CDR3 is TGTGCCAGCAGTAGAACAACCTACGCTGAAGCTTTCTTT. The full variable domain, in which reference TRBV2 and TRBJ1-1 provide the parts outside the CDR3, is EPEVTQTPSHQVTQMGQEVILRCVPISNHLYFYWYRQILGQKVEFLVSFYNNEISEKSEIFDDQFSVERPDGSNFTLKIRSTKLEDSAMYFCASSRTTYAEAFFGQGTRLTVV.

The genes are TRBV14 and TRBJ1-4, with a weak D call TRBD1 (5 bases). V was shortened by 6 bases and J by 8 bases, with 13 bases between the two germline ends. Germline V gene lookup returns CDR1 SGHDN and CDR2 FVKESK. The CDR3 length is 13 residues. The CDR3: CASRPLGVEKLFF. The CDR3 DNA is TGTGCCAGCAGACCCCTAGGGGTCGAAAAACTGTTTTTT.

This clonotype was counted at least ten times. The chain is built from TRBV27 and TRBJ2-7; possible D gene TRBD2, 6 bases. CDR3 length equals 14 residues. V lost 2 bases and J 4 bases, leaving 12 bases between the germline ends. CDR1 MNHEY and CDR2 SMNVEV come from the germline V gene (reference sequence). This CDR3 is CASSLATGRYEQYF. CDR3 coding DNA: TGTGCCAGCAGTTTAGCGACGGGGAGGTACGAGCAGTACTTC.

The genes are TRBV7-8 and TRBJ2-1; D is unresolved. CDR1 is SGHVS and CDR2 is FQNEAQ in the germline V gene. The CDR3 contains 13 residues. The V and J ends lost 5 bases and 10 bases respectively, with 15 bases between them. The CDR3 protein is CASSGLGATEQFF. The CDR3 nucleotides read TGTGCCAGCAGCGGCCTTGGCGCAACAGAGCAGTTCTTC.

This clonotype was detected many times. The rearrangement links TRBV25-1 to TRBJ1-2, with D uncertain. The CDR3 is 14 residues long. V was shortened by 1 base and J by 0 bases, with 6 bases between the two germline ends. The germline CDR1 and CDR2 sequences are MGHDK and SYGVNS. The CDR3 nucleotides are TGTGCCAGCAGTGAATGGGGAGCTAACTATGGCTACACCTTC. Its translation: CASSEWGANYGYTF.

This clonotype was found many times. The DNA for the CDR3 is TGTGCCACCAGCGTCTTTAGTTCCTCTCCAGATACGCAGTATTTT. Translated, it gives CATSVFSSSPDTQYF. The chain joins TRBV15 to TRBJ2-3; D ambiguous. Germline assignment: CDR1 LNHNV and CDR2 YYDKDF (reference sequence). The V end lost 5 bases, the J end lost 4 bases, and 16 bases lay between the germline ends. The CDR3 has 15 amino acids.

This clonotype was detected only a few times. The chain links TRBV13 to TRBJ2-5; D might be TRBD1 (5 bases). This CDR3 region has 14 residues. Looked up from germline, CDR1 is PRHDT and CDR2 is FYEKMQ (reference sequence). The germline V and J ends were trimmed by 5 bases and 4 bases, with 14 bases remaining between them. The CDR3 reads CASSDSQAGETQYF. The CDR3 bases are TGTGCCAGCAGCGACAGCCAGGCCGGAGAGACCCAGTACTTC.

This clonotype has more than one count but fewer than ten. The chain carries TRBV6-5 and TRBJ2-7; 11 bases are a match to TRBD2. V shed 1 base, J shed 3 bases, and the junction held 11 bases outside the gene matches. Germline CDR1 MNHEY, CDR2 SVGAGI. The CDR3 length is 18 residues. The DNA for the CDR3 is TGTGCCAGCAGTTACTTACCCTCTCCCGGGACTAGCGGCTACGAGCAGTACTTC. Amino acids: CASSYLPSPGTSGYEQYF.